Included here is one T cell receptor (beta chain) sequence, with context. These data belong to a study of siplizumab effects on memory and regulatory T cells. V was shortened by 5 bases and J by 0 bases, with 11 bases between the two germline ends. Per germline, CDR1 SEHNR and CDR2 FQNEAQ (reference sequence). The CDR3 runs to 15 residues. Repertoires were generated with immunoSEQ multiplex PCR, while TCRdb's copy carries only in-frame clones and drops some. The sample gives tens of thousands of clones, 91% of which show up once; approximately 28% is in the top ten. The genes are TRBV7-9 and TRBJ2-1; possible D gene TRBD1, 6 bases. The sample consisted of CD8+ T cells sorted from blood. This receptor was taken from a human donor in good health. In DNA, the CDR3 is TGTGCCAGCAGCGGACAGTTCAGCTCCTACAATGAGCAGTTCTTC. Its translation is CASSGQFSSYNEQFF.